The sequence of this T cell receptor (beta chain) was determined in a study of beta chain features in type 1 diabetes. General study findings and limits: VDJ junctions from type 1 diabetes patients carried fewer insertions and larger deletions.

The CDR3 covers 15 residues. V lost 7 bases and J lost 13; bases outside the gene matches: 17. Germline loops: CDR1 LNHDA, CDR2 SQIVND (reference sequence). Reverse transcription of all isolated RNA meant that expressed TCRB transcripts were sequenced. Clones were sequenced by immunoSEQ multiplex PCR, and TCRdb holds only the in-frame ones, with some missing. This sample has about 15,000 clones, with less than 50% found just once. As to this clone: What it binds is unknown.

J is TRBJ2-2 and V is TRBV19, with 8 bases lining up with TRBD1. The sequence was obtained from a woman aged 40 to 50 in good health. Sequencing was carried out using stem cell memory CD4+ T cells from blood. CDR3 nucleotide sequence: TGTGCCAGTACCGATGGTGGACAGGGAGGTAGTTGGCTGTTTTTT. Translating it yields CASTDGGQGGSWLFF.